The 31 T cell receptor beta chains below come from one sample, sequenced in a study of radiotherapy plus CTLA-4 blockade in lung cancer. TCRdb's table, derived via immunoSEQ multiplex PCR, lists solely in-frame clones and lacks some. The sample lists around 70,000 clones, approximately 82% occurring once. Sequencing was performed on peripheral blood, taken from a patient treated with radiotherapy plus ipilimumab. The source is a human donor with non-small cell lung cancer who had a partial response to radiotherapy plus ipilimumab.

The CDR3 nucleotides read TGCGCCAGCAGCTTGGATCCCAGTGGTAACTATGGCTACACCTTC. Protein product: CASSLDPSGNYGYTF. This sequence joins TRBV5-1 and TRBJ1-2; D not certain. The germline V gene encodes CDR1 SGHRS and CDR2 YFSETQ. Between the trimmed V and J ends, which lost 0 bases and 1 base, there was a span of 10 bases. The CDR3 totals 15 residues. Variable domain in full (rest from reference TRBV5-1 and TRBJ1-2): KAGVTQTPRYLIKTRGQQVTLSCSPISGHRSVSWYQQTPGQGLQFLFEYFSETQRNKGNFPGRFSGRQFSNSRSEMNVSTLELGDSALYLCASSLDPSGNYGYTFGSGTRLTVV.

The chain has TRBV5-6 and TRBJ2-1, with TRBD1 matching over 11 bases. Unmatched junction bases numbered 2, after V lost 0 bases and J lost 6 bases. The CDR3 runs to 15 residues. Germline loops: CDR1 SGHDT, CDR2 YYEEEE. This CDR3 reads CASSLGGQGGNEQFF. For the CDR3, the DNA is TGTGCCAGCAGCTTGGGGGGACAGGGGGGCAATGAGCAGTTCTTC.

The V call is TRBV6-5, the J call TRBJ1-1, with TRBD1 as a possible D gene (5 bases). CDR1 and CDR2 (germline): MNHEY, SVGAGI. The V end lost 7 bases, the J end lost 4 bases, and 19 bases lay between the germline ends. The CDR3 consists of 15 residues. The CDR3 here is CASTPSPGIITEAFF. For the CDR3, the DNA is TGTGCCAGCACCCCATCGCCAGGGATTATCACTGAAGCTTTCTTT.

This clone appeared once. This chain connects TRBV6-1 to TRBJ2-7; 9 bases align to TRBD1. The CDR3 contains 15 residues. The J segment lost 4 bases and the V segment lost 7 bases, leaving 11 bases of the junction unmatched. Germline V gene sequence: CDR1 MNHNS, CDR2 SASEGT. CDR3 nucleotide sequence: TGTGCCAGCACCTCGAGAGGGACAGGGAATTACGAGCAGTACTTC. Translating gives CASTSRGTGNYEQYF.

V and J are TRBV15 and TRBJ1-5, with D unresolved. The CDR3 covers 17 residues. With 2 bases removed from V and 6 bases from J, the gap between germline ends came to 20 bases. Germline V gene data show CDR1 as LNHNV and CDR2 as YYDKDF (reference sequence). The DNA for the CDR3 is TGTGCCACCAGCAGACCGGCAGCGAAGGCAATGGGTCAGCCCCAGCATTTT. This encodes CATSRPAAKAMGQPQHF.

The V call is TRBV7-3, the J call TRBJ2-3; TRBD2 might be the D (5 bases). Germline CDR1 is SGHTA and CDR2 is FQGTGA. V shed 3 bases and J shed 3 bases, with 19 bases lying between them. The CDR3 runs to 17 residues. The CDR3 nucleotides read TGTGCCAGCAGCTTGACGTTAGCCGTAGAGGGTACAGATACGCAGTATTTT. Translated: CASSLTLAVEGTDTQYF.

The chain uses TRBV7-6 and TRBJ2-7; D is possibly TRBD1 (5 bases). Germline V CDR1 and CDR2: SGHVS, FNYEAQ. V was clipped by 0 bases and J by 6 bases, with 24 bases between them. This CDR3 has 18 amino acids. Here the CDR3 reads CASSLAPLTGPSDVEQYF. In DNA, the CDR3 is TGTGCCAGCAGCTTAGCCCCCCTTACAGGACCTTCTGACGTCGAGCAGTACTTC.

In this sample, this clone turned up a few times. The chain carries TRBV2 and TRBJ2-7; 12 nucleotides match TRBD1. This CDR3 has 15 residues. V shed 5 bases and J 5 bases; nucleotides not matched to a gene: 7. Per germline, CDR1 SNHLY and CDR2 FYNNEI. CDR3 bases: TGTGCCAGCAGTAAAGGGACAGGGGGCGCGGACGAGCAGTACTTC. Translation: CASSKGTGGADEQYF.

The genes are TRBV30 and TRBJ2-1; D gene unclear. V was pared by 3 bases and J by 2 bases, with 8 bases between. This CDR3 spans 13 amino acids. Germline lookup yields CDR1 GTSNPN and CDR2 SVGIG (reference sequence). The CDR3 region is CAWREDTYNEQFF. The DNA for the CDR3 is TGTGCCTGGAGGGAAGACACCTACAATGAGCAGTTCTTC.

The chain uses TRBV28 and TRBJ2-7; TRBD1 matches 9 bases. The germline gives CDR1 MDHEN, CDR2 SYDVKM. The CDR3 consists of 14 residues. V was pared by 5 bases and J by 5 bases, with 7 bases of the junction left unmatched. The CDR3 DNA reads as TGTGCCAGCAGTCCGGGGACAGGGAGCGACGAGCAGTACTTC. The encoded protein is CASSPGTGSDEQYF. The whole variable domain, remainder taken from reference TRBV28 and TRBJ2-7, is DVKVTQSSRYLVKRTGEKVFLECVQDMDHENMFWYRQDPGLGLRLIYFSYDVKMKEKGDIPEGYSVSREKKERFSLILESASTNQTSMYLCASSPGTGSDEQYFGPGTRLTVT.

V and J are TRBV5-1 and TRBJ2-7; D may be TRBD1 (5 bases). The CDR3 is 16 amino acids. Germline assignment: CDR1 SGHRS and CDR2 YFSETQ. The V end lost 4 bases, the J end lost 3 bases, and 20 bases lay between the germline ends. This chain's CDR3 is CASSQTTDRPNYEQYF. The CDR3 DNA is TGCGCCAGCAGCCAGACGACAGACCGTCCTAACTACGAGCAGTACTTC. Full variable domain (rest looked up from reference TRBV5-1 and TRBJ2-7): KAGVTQTPRYLIKTRGQQVTLSCSPISGHRSVSWYQQTPGQGLQFLFEYFSETQRNKGNFPGRFSGRQFSNSRSEMNVSTLELGDSALYLCASSQTTDRPNYEQYFGPGTRLTVT.

This clone came up once. This chain joins TRBV4-1 and TRBJ2-1; possibly TRBD2 for D (5 bases). Trimming removed 0 bases at V and 6 bases at J, with 9 bases between. CDR1 and CDR2 (germline): MGHRA, YSYEKL. This CDR3 spans 14 amino acids. The CDR3 sequence is CASSQDTSLNEQFF. The CDR3 DNA reads TGCGCCAGCAGCCAAGACACTAGTCTCAATGAGCAGTTCTTC.

The rearrangement links TRBV9 to TRBJ1-1; TRBD1 matches at 7 bases. The trim removed 3 bases at V and 4 bases at J, leaving 9 bases unmatched. The CDR3 is 15 amino acids. Germline CDR1 is SGDLS and CDR2 is YYNGEE. CDR3 nucleotides: TGTGCCAGCAGCGCGGGGACCTCAGGGGGCACTGAAGCTTTCTTT. Protein: CASSAGTSGGTEAFF.

The chain joins TRBV5-1 to TRBJ2-2; maybe TRBD1 (5 bases). Germline lookup yields CDR1 SGHRS and CDR2 YFSETQ. This CDR3 comprises 15 residues. Trimming left V 0 bases short and J 3 bases short, with 9 bases between. The CDR3 region is CASSLAGSDTGELFF. The DNA of the CDR3 is TGCGCCAGCAGCTTGGCAGGGTCGGACACCGGGGAGCTGTTTTTT.

The rearrangement uses TRBV5-1 and TRBJ1-2; no firm D call. The CDR3 is 14 residues long. With 1 base removed from V and 2 bases from J, the gap between germline ends came to 9 bases. The germline V gene encodes CDR1 SGHRS and CDR2 YFSETQ. CDR3: CASSLQAPNYGYTF. In nucleotides, the CDR3 is TGCGCCAGCAGCTTGCAGGCGCCGAACTATGGCTACACCTTC.

The genes are TRBV5-1 and TRBJ2-3, with D possibly being TRBD1 (6 bases). Trimming left V 2 bases short and J 0 bases short, with 7 bases between. Germline values: CDR1 SGHRS, CDR2 YFSETQ. CDR3 length equals 14 residues. As DNA, the CDR3 is TGCGCCAGCAGCTTAACAGGGAGCACAGATACGCAGTATTTT. This encodes CASSLTGSTDTQYF.

This chain connects TRBV10-3 to TRBJ2-5, with unresolved D. V shed 4 bases and J shed 2 bases, with 11 bases lying between them. The CDR3 has 14 residues. Germline V gene data show CDR1 as ENHRY and CDR2 as SYGVKD. The CDR3 loop reads CAISGATSQETQYF. The CDR3 nucleotides read TGTGCCATCAGTGGGGCAACCTCTCAAGAGACCCAGTACTTC.

This chain links TRBV7-2 with TRBJ2-1, with 11 bases that match TRBD2. The CDR3 length is 16 residues. The trim removed 2 bases at V and 4 bases at J, leaving 4 bases unmatched. The germline V gene has CDR1 SGHTA and CDR2 FQGNSA. DNA for the CDR3: TGTGCCAGCAGCTTACGAAGACTAGCGGGATACAATGAGCAGTTCTTC. This codes for CASSLRRLAGYNEQFF.

CDR3 DNA: TGTGCCAGTAGTGGTTCGGCACAGGGGGCAGAGACCCAGTACTTC. It yields the protein CASSGSAQGAETQYF. The chain links TRBV19 to TRBJ2-5, with 9 bases aligning to TRBD1. The V and J ends lost 5 bases and 4 bases, in that order; junction bases with no gene match: 8. The CDR3 has 15 amino acids. From germline, CDR1 is LNHDA and CDR2 SQIVND (reference sequence).

This rearrangement joins TRBV18 to TRBJ1-3; 7 bases are shared with TRBD1. Germline CDR1 KGHSH, CDR2 LQKENI. Trimming at V came to 4 bases and at J to 0 bases, leaving 6 bases not matched to a gene. This CDR3 region has 16 residues. The CDR3 sequence: CASSLTGSFSGNTIYF. Written as DNA, the CDR3 is TGTGCCAGCTCACTGACAGGGAGCTTCTCTGGAAACACCATATATTTT.

In its sample, this clone was seen a few times. The rearrangement joins TRBV29-1 to TRBJ1-4; D ambiguous. Germline V gene sequence: CDR1 SQVTM, CDR2 ANQGSEA. This CDR3 spans 14 amino acids. V was clipped by 3 bases and J by 3 bases, with 11 bases between them. CDR3 residues: CSVDIRGPNEKLFF. CDR3 bases: TGCAGCGTTGATATTCGAGGGCCTAATGAAAAACTGTTTTTT.

The chain combines TRBV6-5 with TRBJ2-7, with 10 bases matching TRBD2. CDR3 length: 14 residues. V lost 6 bases to trimming and J lost 5 bases; unmatched junction nucleotides: 7. The germline gives CDR1 MNHEY, CDR2 SVGAGI. The CDR3 DNA reads TGTGCCAGCAGGGCCCCTAGCGGGAGCGACGAGCAGTACTTC. It specifies CASRAPSGSDEQYF.

This chain links TRBV19 with TRBJ2-2; D unclear. CDR3 size: 14 residues. V lost 5 bases and J lost 4, with 11 bases in between. The germline gives CDR1 LNHDA, CDR2 SQIVND (reference sequence). For the CDR3, the DNA is TGTGCCAGTAGTGTTCTAGAGGCCACCGGGGAGCTGTTTTTT. Translation: CASSVLEATGELFF.

The chain combines TRBV7-9 with TRBJ1-1; no clear D. Germline V CDR1 and CDR2: SEHNR, FQNEAQ (reference sequence). The V end lost 4 bases, the J end lost 5 bases, and 14 bases lay between the germline ends. The CDR3 spans 14 residues. The CDR3 coding sequence is TGTGCCAGCAGCTGGAAGAGGATGCGTACTGAAGCTTTCTTT. Translating it yields CASSWKRMRTEAFF.

The genes are TRBV5-1 and TRBJ1-1; 7 bases match TRBD1. J lost 1 base, V lost 0 bases, and 3 bases had no gene match. The CDR3 runs to 15 residues. CDR1 is SGHRS, CDR2 YFSETQ, per germline. DNA for the CDR3: TGCGCCAGCAGCTTGGGGGACAGAGGGAACACTGAAGCTTTCTTT. It translates to CASSLGDRGNTEAFF.

This chain joins TRBV30 and TRBJ2-1, with TRBD2 matching over 15 bases. CDR1 and CDR2 from the germline V gene are GTSNPN and SVGIG (reference sequence). Trimming cost V 2 bases and J 2 bases; bases outside gene matches: 7. The CDR3 spans 18 residues. CDR3 coding DNA: TGTGCCTGGAGTTCCGGGACTAGCGGGAGGTCCACCTACAATGAGCAGTTCTTC. It encodes CAWSSGTSGRSTYNEQFF.

Concerning this clone itself: At one boundary the junction diverges from the germline segment, which might be a read error. The rearrangement uses TRBV5-4 and TRBJ2-3, with TRBD2 matching 11 bases. CDR1 and CDR2 from the germline V gene are SGHNT and YYREEE (reference sequence). The CDR3 covers 16 residues. Written as DNA, the CDR3 is TGTGTCAGCAGCACCCGGACTAGCGGGCTCGCAGATACGCAGTATTTT. It codes for CVSSTRTSGLADTQYF.

V is TRBV5-1 and J is TRBJ2-7, with TRBD1 as a possible D gene (5 bases). Per germline, CDR1 SGHRS and CDR2 YFSETQ. V gave up 3 bases and J gave up 12 bases, with 16 bases separating them. CDR3 size: 12 residues. The CDR3 region has the DNA TGCGCCAGCAGCTCCGGACACCCCAGATGGTACTTC. This encodes CASSSGHPRWYF.

CDR3 sequence: CATNRKFRGPQDEQYF. CDR3 sequence (DNA): TGTGCCACCAACAGGAAGTTCAGGGGGCCCCAGGACGAGCAGTACTTC. The chain couples TRBV15 to TRBJ2-7; 8 bases are a match to TRBD1. V lost 7 bases and J lost 5; bases outside the gene matches: 16. CDR1 LNHNV and CDR2 YYDKDF come from the germline V gene (reference sequence). The CDR3 covers 16 residues.

The chain is built from TRBV4-1 and TRBJ2-1, with D possibly TRBD1 on 7 matching bases. The length of the CDR3 is 16 residues. V lost 2 bases and J lost 4, with 15 bases in between. Per the germline V gene, CDR1 is MGHRA and CDR2 is YSYEKL. The DNA for the CDR3 is TGCGCCAGCAGCCAATGGGCGGAGGGGGCTTACAATGAGCAGTTCTTC. The encoded protein is CASSQWAEGAYNEQFF.

This sequence joins TRBV7-8 and TRBJ2-5; 8 bases line up with TRBD1. CDR3 size: 16 residues. CDR1 and CDR2 (germline): SGHVS, FQNEAQ. The trim removed 7 bases at V and 0 bases at J, leaving 10 bases unmatched. CDR3 DNA: TGTGCCAGCATGCAAGACAGGGGACGGTACCAAGAGACCCAGTACTTC. This translates into CASMQDRGRYQETQYF.